This T cell receptor (beta chain) was sequenced in a study of shared clonotypes between healthy human individuals. In the CD4+ fraction, cells were divided into CD45RA+ naive and CD45RA-negative memory subsets. Sequencing used immunoSEQ multiplex PCR; TCRdb keeps in-frame clones, though not all of them. In the table there are over a million clones, 75% to 85% of which are singletons. Only a few counts were recorded for this clone. Its cognate antigen is unknown. The length of the CDR3 is 12 residues. Germline lookup yields CDR1 LNHDA and CDR2 SQIVND (reference sequence). Deletions cut 2 bases from V and 6 bases from J, with 7 bases between. Whole-study results and caveats: Clonotype sharing across donors was expected to vary with sequencing depth. Large sequencing depth failed to make sorted-subset sequencing complete, rarefaction showed.

Source material: memory CD4+ T cells from PBMCs. Subset defined: CD45RA-negative fraction. This chain joins TRBV19 and TRBJ1-1, with D uncertain. The clonotype originates from a man aged 18 to 30 in good health. Some clones in this sample may be carry-over from other donors' samples. The CDR3 bases are TGTGCCAGTAGTATATCTGACGCTGAAGCTTTCTTT. This sequence encodes CASSISDAEAFF.